The entry below gives a single T cell receptor beta chain sequence along with its context. What it binds is unknown. The CDR3 runs to 14 residues. Germline V gene lookup returns CDR1 ENHRY and CDR2 SYGVKD. The V and J ends lost 3 bases and 8 bases respectively, with 16 bases between them. TCRdb passed the reads through MiXCR, listing each CDR3 protein once. The repertoire holds fewer than 1,000,000 distinct CDR3 sequences, with around 30% as singletons. This sample was included in a study of T cell repertoires in cytomegalovirus infection. Across the study: It can be stated that public TCR beta signatures indicated CMV infection as well as a matching HLA type.

Study results and caveats: HLA-C-restricted TCR beta clonotypes specific for CMV led the ex vivo response. The study identified carriers of CMV plus the relevant HLA from cumulative public TCR beta family frequency.

The chain is built from TRBV10-3 and TRBJ1-2; a possible D gene is TRBD1 (6 bases). The clonotype originates from a human donor in good health (CMV status not recorded). Some clones in this sample may be carry-over from other donors' samples. Sequenced here: cultured CD8+ T cells from PBMCs, sampled from culture after CMV antigen stimulation. As DNA, the CDR3 is TGTGCCATCAGTGATCGGGACACAGGGCAGGGCTACACCTTC. Residues: CAISDRDTGQGYTF.